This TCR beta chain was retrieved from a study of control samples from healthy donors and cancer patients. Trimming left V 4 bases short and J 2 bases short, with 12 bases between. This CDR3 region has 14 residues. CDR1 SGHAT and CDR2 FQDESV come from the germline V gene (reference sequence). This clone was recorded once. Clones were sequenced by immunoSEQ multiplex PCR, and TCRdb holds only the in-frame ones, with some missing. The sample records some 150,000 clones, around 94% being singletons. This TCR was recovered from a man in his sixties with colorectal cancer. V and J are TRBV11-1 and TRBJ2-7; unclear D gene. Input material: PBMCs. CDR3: CASSSDPSAYEQYF. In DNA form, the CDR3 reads TGTGCCAGCAGCTCTGATCCGTCCGCCTACGAGCAGTACTTC.